The 20 T cell receptor beta chains presented below share a single source sample, sequenced in a study of blood T cell repertoires in COVID-19. The table came from immunoSEQ multiplex PCR; TCRdb's copy has only in-frame clones and leaves some out. The sample contains about 24,000 clones, 92% of which appear only once. Sequenced sample: peripheral blood. The receptors were sampled from a man between 65 and 79 years old with active COVID-19.

V and J are TRBV19 and TRBJ1-5; 12 bases are shared with TRBD1. From germline, CDR1 is LNHDA and CDR2 SQIVND (reference sequence). The CDR3 is 17 residues long. The V and J ends lost 6 bases and 7 bases, in that order; junction bases with no gene match: 13. The CDR3 loop is CASRGPGTGGAGQPQHF. The CDR3 DNA reads TGTGCCAGTAGGGGGCCGGGGACAGGGGGCGCAGGACAGCCCCAGCATTTT.

The CDR3 DNA reads as TGTGCCAGCAGAAGCGAAAACAGGGGATTCGACGAGCAGTACTTC. Its translation: CASRSENRGFDEQYF. The chain couples TRBV6-6 to TRBJ2-7; 7 bases map to TRBD1. The CDR3 runs 15 residues. Germline CDR1 reads MNHNY; CDR2 reads SVGAGI (reference sequence). V lost 6 bases and J lost 5; bases outside the gene matches: 13.

This sequence joins TRBV28 and TRBJ1-5; TRBD1 agrees at 7 bases. The CDR3 sequence is 17 residues long. The ends lost 7 bases at V and 7 bases at J; junction bases unmatched: 19. Germline CDR1 MDHEN, CDR2 SYDVKM. CDR3 residues: CASNPPFGTARGQPQHF. Here the CDR3 DNA reads TGTGCCAGCAACCCCCCATTCGGGACAGCGAGGGGGCAGCCCCAGCATTTT.

The chain carries TRBV28 and TRBJ1-2; 7 bases align to TRBD1. The CDR3 has 13 amino acids. CDR1 is MDHEN, CDR2 SYDVKM, per germline. Losses at the gene ends were 6 bases for V and 6 bases for J; bases not matched to a gene: 7. This chain's CDR3 is CASSIQGYDGYTF. The CDR3 DNA reads TGTGCCAGCAGCATACAGGGGTATGATGGCTACACCTTC.

CDR3 protein: CASSRGQGQVLQYF. The CDR3 nucleotides are TGTGCCAGCAGCCGCGGACAGGGGCAGGTATTGCAGTACTTC. The rearrangement uses TRBV7-2 and TRBJ2-7; TRBD1 agrees at 9 bases. CDR1 and CDR2 from the germline V gene are SGHTA and FQGNSA. CDR3 length equals 14 residues. V dropped 5 bases and J dropped 9; count of bases not matched to a gene: 11.

This clone turned up a few times. The chain is built from TRBV4-3 and TRBJ1-2; D is unclear. V was clipped by 0 bases and J by 5 bases, with 10 bases between them. Germline lookup yields CDR1 LGHNA and CDR2 YSLEER. There are 14 residues in the CDR3. Here the CDR3 DNA reads TGCGCCAGCAGCCAAGATGGGAGGGATTATGGCTACACCTTC. Translated: CASSQDGRDYGYTF.

The chain carries TRBV18 and TRBJ2-1, with 7 positions matching TRBD2. The trim removed 11 bases at V and 5 bases at J, leaving 12 bases unmatched. The CDR3 is made up of 14 amino acids. Looked up from germline, CDR1 is KGHSH and CDR2 is LQKENI. DNA of the CDR3: TGTGCCGCAGCGGGGTATCTGGGGAACAATGAGCAGTTCTTC. As protein: CAAAGYLGNNEQFF.

The sample holds one count of this clone. The rearrangement joins TRBV5-1 to TRBJ2-7, with TRBD2 identical over 11 bases. Trimming took 4 bases from V and 3 from J; bases not matched to a gene: 3. Germline V gene sequence: CDR1 SGHRS, CDR2 YFSETQ. This CDR3 spans 14 amino acids. This CDR3 is CASSDTSGGYEQYF. CDR3 nucleotide sequence: TGCGCCAGCAGCGACACTAGCGGGGGCTACGAGCAGTACTTC.

V and J are TRBV28 and TRBJ2-1; the match to TRBD2 covers 11 bases. The length of the CDR3 is 16 residues. CDR1 is MDHEN and CDR2 is SYDVKM in the germline V gene. With V trimmed by 1 base and J by 7 bases, 6 bases remained unmatched. The CDR3: CASSLFTSGSRNEQFF. Here the CDR3 DNA reads TGTGCCAGCAGTTTATTTACTAGCGGGAGTAGAAATGAGCAGTTCTTC.

This clone is a singleton in its sample. The chain employs TRBV19 and TRBJ2-1; 7 nucleotides line up with TRBD1. V shed 3 bases, J shed 6 bases, and the junction held 11 bases outside the gene matches. CDR3 length: 16 amino acids. Per the germline V gene, CDR1 is LNHDA and CDR2 is SQIVND (reference sequence). The CDR3 loop reads CASSISGTGVSNEQFF. DNA of the CDR3: TGTGCCAGTAGTATTTCGGGCACAGGGGTAAGCAATGAGCAGTTCTTC.

The chain has TRBV4-3 and TRBJ1-4, with D unresolved. This CDR3 region has 16 residues. V was clipped by 3 bases and J by 0 bases, with 11 bases between them. Per the germline V gene, CDR1 is LGHNA and CDR2 is YSLEER. CDR3 sequence: CASSHIRRATNEKLFF. CDR3 in DNA: TGCGCCAGCAGCCATATCCGACGGGCAACTAATGAAAAACTGTTTTTT.

This chain connects TRBV7-2 to TRBJ2-7; D perhaps matches TRBD2 (5 bases). V lost 5 bases, J lost 6 bases, and 14 bases lay in between. Germline-derived CDR1 and CDR2 are SGHTA and FQGNSA. The CDR3 consists of 13 residues. The CDR3 sequence: CASSPNRGGEQYF. The CDR3 DNA is TGTGCCAGCAGCCCCAATCGGGGTGGCGAGCAGTACTTC. The whole variable domain, filled in from reference TRBV7-2 and TRBJ2-7, reads GAGVSQSPSNKVTEKGKDVELRCDPISGHTALYWYRQSLGQGLEFLIYFQGNSAPDKSGLPSDRFSAERTGGSVSTLTIQRTQQEDSAVYLCASSPNRGGEQYFGPGTRLTVT.

The V and J genes are TRBV2 and TRBJ2-7; TRBD2 matches 8 bases. The V gene end was trimmed by 5 bases and the J gene end by 4 bases; junction bases not matched to a gene: 4. Germline assignment: CDR1 SNHLY and CDR2 FYNNEI. The CDR3 covers 13 residues. The CDR3 sequence is CASSPGLAYEQYF. CDR3 DNA: TGTGCCAGCAGTCCCGGACTAGCTTACGAGCAGTACTTC.

This chain connects TRBV6-2 or TRBV6-3 to TRBJ2-5; 9 positions agree with TRBD2. Germline lookup yields CDR1 MNHEY and CDR2 SVGEGT. V was pared by 0 bases and J by 2 bases, with 7 bases of the junction left unmatched. The CDR3 runs 17 residues. The DNA of the CDR3 is TGTGCCAGCAGTTACTCGATTTCCAGCGGGAGGCAAGAGACCCAGTACTTC. Its protein is CASSYSISSGRQETQYF.

The chain couples TRBV18 to TRBJ2-1; D is perhaps TRBD2 (6 bases). The CDR3 has 16 residues. Germline CDR1 KGHSH, CDR2 LQKENI. V gave up 3 bases and J gave up 4 bases, with 16 bases separating them. The CDR3 here is CASSPPGPRGYNEQFF. In nucleotides, the CDR3 is TGTGCCAGCTCACCCCCGGGACCCCGGGGGTACAATGAGCAGTTCTTC.

The chain has TRBV11-3 and TRBJ2-7; 7 positions agree with TRBD1. Trimming cost V 4 bases and J 3 bases; bases outside gene matches: 3. The CDR3 is 13 amino acids. Looked up from germline, CDR1 is SGHNT and CDR2 is YENEEA. The CDR3 coding sequence is TGTGCCAGCAGCTCCGGGACAGACTACGAGCAGTACTTC. Protein: CASSSGTDYEQYF.

This clone was seen a single time. This sequence joins TRBV18 and TRBJ1-5, with D tentatively TRBD1 (5 bases). Germline values: CDR1 KGHSH, CDR2 LQKENI. V gave up 2 bases and J gave up 4 bases, with 18 bases separating them. The length of the CDR3 is 17 residues. CDR3 bases: TGTGCCAGCTCACCAACTGGTATTGGGGCCCCTAATCAGCCCCAGCATTTT. Encoded protein: CASSPTGIGAPNQPQHF.

This chain links TRBV18 with TRBJ2-7; maybe TRBD2 (6 bases). The CDR3 is 12 amino acids. The germline V and J ends were trimmed by 6 bases and 2 bases, with 8 bases remaining between them. Per the germline V gene, CDR1 is KGHSH and CDR2 is LQKENI. The CDR3 is CASSPGAYEQYF. The CDR3 DNA is TGTGCCAGCTCGCCGGGGGCCTACGAGCAGTACTTC.

V gene TRBV20-1 combines with J gene TRBJ2-5; D perhaps matches TRBD1 (5 bases). From germline, CDR1 is DFQATT and CDR2 SNEGSKA (reference sequence). This CDR3 region has 11 residues. The CDR3 sequence: CSSRGQETQYF. DNA of the CDR3: TGCAGCAGTAGGGGCCAAGAGACCCAGTACTTC.

The V gene is TRBV28, the J gene TRBJ1-2; TRBD1 matches at 7 bases. Germline V gene lookup returns CDR1 MDHEN and CDR2 SYDVKM. Trimming removed 5 bases from V and 7 bases from J; junction bases left unmatched: 10. CDR3 length equals 14 residues. CDR3 amino acids: CASSQLTGIGGYTF. The DNA of the CDR3 is TGTGCCAGCAGTCAACTGACAGGGATAGGTGGCTACACCTTC.